Listed below are T cell receptor beta chains from one sample, sequenced in a study of vaccination and CD4 T cells after COVID-19. TCRdb re-called the PCR reads through MiXCR, storing one row per CDR3 protein. The table includes 12,000 to 15,000 distinct CDR3 sequences, 69% detected once. The specimen was CD4+ T cells from blood, collected after SARS-CoV-2 vaccination. The receptors shown here come from a human donor who had recovered from COVID-19. Each CDR3 is given with its conserved first and last residue. The D gene is left open where the match is weak. Expanded clones get a size class; other rows say once, few or many, or leave the size out.

CDR3 protein: CASSPGQGSSPLHF; CDR3 DNA: TGTGCCAGCAGCCCGGGACAGGGGAGTTCACCCCTCCACTTT; V gene: TRBV6-1; clone size: -; CDR3 length: 14; D gene: TRBD1; J gene: TRBJ1-6
CDR3 protein: CSLTGAAMVGNSPLHF; CDR3 DNA: TGCAGTCTGACAGGGGCCGCAATGGTCGGTAATTCACCCCTCCACTTT; V gene: TRBV20-1; clone size: few; CDR3 length: 16; D gene: TRBD1; J gene: TRBJ1-6
CDR3 protein: CASSLVSSGVKGGELFF; CDR3 DNA: TGTGCCAGCAGCTTAGTCTCTAGCGGCGTAAAAGGCGGGGAGCTGTTTTTT; V gene: TRBV7-6; clone size: -; CDR3 length: 17; D gene: TRBD2; J gene: TRBJ2-2
CDR3 protein: CASSYTLTMYYGYTF; CDR3 DNA: TGTGCCAGCAGCTATACACTAACTATGTACTATGGCTACACCTTC; V gene: TRBV7-2; clone size: -; CDR3 length: 15; D gene: -; J gene: TRBJ1-2
CDR3 protein: CASSLMGLATAGELFF; CDR3 DNA: TGTGCCAGCAGTTTGATGGGACTAGCGACCGCCGGGGAGCTGTTTTTT; V gene: TRBV6-2/TRBV6-3; clone size: few; CDR3 length: 16; D gene: TRBD2; J gene: TRBJ2-2
CDR3 protein: CAWRETGGADIQYF; CDR3 DNA: TGTGCCTGGAGGGAGACAGGGGGCGCGGACATTCAGTACTTC; V gene: TRBV30; clone size: -; CDR3 length: 14; D gene: TRBD1; J gene: TRBJ2-4
CDR3 protein: CASSLAYLGSHSNQPQHF; CDR3 DNA: TGTGCCAGTAGTCTAGCGTACCTCGGGTCACATAGCAATCAGCCCCAGCATTTT; V gene: TRBV19; clone size: -; CDR3 length: 18; D gene: -; J gene: TRBJ1-5
CDR3 protein: CASSIQSGRGYEQYF; CDR3 DNA: TGTGCCAGCTCAATTCAGAGCGGCAGGGGCTACGAGCAGTACTTC; V gene: TRBV28; clone size: -; CDR3 length: 15; D gene: -; J gene: TRBJ2-7
CDR3 protein: CSVRRGGGYTF; CDR3 DNA: TGCAGTGTCAGACGGGGGGGTGGCTACACCTTC; V gene: TRBV20-1; clone size: once; CDR3 length: 11; D gene: -; J gene: TRBJ1-2
CDR3 protein: CAGGPFSGANVLTF; CDR3 DNA: TGTGCAGGAGGCCCGTTCTCTGGGGCCAACGTCCTGACTTTC; V gene: TRBV6-1; clone size: -; CDR3 length: 14; D gene: -; J gene: TRBJ2-6
CDR3 protein: CASSSSGALGSGYTF; CDR3 DNA: TGTGCCAGCAGCTCCTCAGGGGCGTTGGGCTCTGGCTACACCTTC; V gene: TRBV11-2; clone size: -; CDR3 length: 15; D gene: -; J gene: TRBJ1-2
CDR3 protein: CSARGTSTGELFF; CDR3 DNA: TGCAGTGCTAGAGGGACTAGCACCGGGGAGCTGTTTTTT; V gene: TRBV20-1; clone size: -; CDR3 length: 13; D gene: TRBD2; J gene: TRBJ2-2
CDR3 protein: CASSVGWTEKLFF; CDR3 DNA: TGTGCCAGCAGTGTGGGGTGGACGGAAAAACTGTTTTTT; V gene: TRBV25-1; clone size: -; CDR3 length: 13; D gene: -; J gene: TRBJ1-4
CDR3 protein: CATSDLGQKTGVATQYF; CDR3 DNA: TGTGCCACCAGTGATTTGGGCCAAAAGACAGGGGTGGCGACCCAGTACTTC; V gene: TRBV24-1; clone size: few; CDR3 length: 17; D gene: TRBD1; J gene: TRBJ2-5
CDR3 protein: CSARPPGLAGGRELFF; CDR3 DNA: TGCAGTGCTAGACCTCCCGGACTAGCGGGGGGCAGGGAGCTGTTTTTT; V gene: TRBV20-1; clone size: -; CDR3 length: 16; D gene: TRBD2; J gene: TRBJ2-2
CDR3 protein: CASSYSTGNTIYF; CDR3 DNA: TGTGCCAGCAGTTACTCGACCGGAAACACCATATATTTT; V gene: TRBV6-5; clone size: -; CDR3 length: 13; D gene: -; J gene: TRBJ1-3